The T cell receptor (beta chain) under discussion was sequenced for a study of blood T cell repertoires in COVID-19. Study background: Samples taken during acute and convalescent COVID-19 were collected in the United States, Italy and Spain.

CDR3 size: 22 residues. CDR1 is MRHNA, CDR2 SNTAGT, per germline. The ends lost 0 bases at V and 0 bases at J; junction bases unmatched: 16. Generated by immunoSEQ multiplex PCR, the TCRdb table keeps only in-frame clones and is missing some. The data hold some 170,000 clones, with over 70% observed a single time. The rearrangement links TRBV6-4 to TRBJ2-6; 8 bases map to TRBD1. The sequence came from a man aged 70-80 years with acute or convalescent COVID-19. Sequenced sample: peripheral blood. This CDR3 is CASSDSITSGGVTSSGANVLTF. The CDR3 nucleotides read TGTGCCAGCAGTGACTCGATTACGTCAGGGGGCGTTACTAGCTCTGGGGCCAACGTCCTGACTTTC.